These 2 T cell receptor beta chains came from one sample sequenced in a study of T cell changes during pregnancy in multiple sclerosis. Clones were read by immunoSEQ multiplex PCR, and TCRdb kept only the in-frame ones, dropping some. This table has approximately 130,000 clones, roughly 95% appearing once. The specimen was peripheral blood, collected after pregnancy. These receptors came from a female donor with multiple sclerosis, enrolled in a pregnancy study.

This sequence joins TRBV5-4 and TRBJ2-5; no definite D call. The length of the CDR3 is 12 residues. Trimming removed 4 bases from V and 5 bases from J, with 9 bases in between. The V gene's germline CDR1 is SGHNT and CDR2 YYREEE (reference sequence). Written as DNA, the CDR3 is TGTGCCAGCAGCGGCGGCCTGGAGACCCAGTACTTC. Amino acid sequence: CASSGGLETQYF. Complete variable domain (other parts from reference TRBV5-4 and TRBJ2-5): ETGVTQSPTHLIKTRGQQVTLRCSSQSGHNTVSWYQQALGQGPQFIFQYYREEENGRGNFPPRFSGLQFPNYSSELNVNALELDDSALYLCASSGGLETQYFGPGTRLLVL.

The chain has TRBV5-1 and TRBJ1-1; tentative D call: TRBD1 (5 bases). The CDR3 is 15 residues long. CDR1 is SGHRS, CDR2 YFSETQ, per germline. Trimming cost V 1 base and J 3 bases, with 13 bases left between them. CDR3 loop: CASSLLSGGDTEAFF. The CDR3 coding sequence is TGCGCCAGCAGCTTGTTATCCGGGGGAGACACTGAAGCTTTCTTT.